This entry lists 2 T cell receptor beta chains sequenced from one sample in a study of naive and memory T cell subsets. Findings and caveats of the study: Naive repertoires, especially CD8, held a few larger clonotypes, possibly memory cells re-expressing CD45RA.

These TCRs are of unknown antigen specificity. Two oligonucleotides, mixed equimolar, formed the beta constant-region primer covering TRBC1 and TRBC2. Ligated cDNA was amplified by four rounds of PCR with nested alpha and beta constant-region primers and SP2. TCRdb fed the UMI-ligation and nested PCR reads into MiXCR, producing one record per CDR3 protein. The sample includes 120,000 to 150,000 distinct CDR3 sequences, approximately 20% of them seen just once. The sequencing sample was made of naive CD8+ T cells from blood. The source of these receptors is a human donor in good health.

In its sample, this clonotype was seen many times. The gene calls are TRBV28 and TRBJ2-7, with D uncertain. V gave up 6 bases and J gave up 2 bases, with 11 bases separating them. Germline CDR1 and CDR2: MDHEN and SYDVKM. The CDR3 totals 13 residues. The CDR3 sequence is CASRLGETYEQYF. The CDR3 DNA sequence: TGTGCCAGCAGACTCGGAGAGACCTACGAGCAGTACTTC.

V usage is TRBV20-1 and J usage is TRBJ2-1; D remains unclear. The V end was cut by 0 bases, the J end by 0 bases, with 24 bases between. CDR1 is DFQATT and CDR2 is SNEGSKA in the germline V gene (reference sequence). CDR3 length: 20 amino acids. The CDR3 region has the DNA TGCAGTGCTAGAGATCGGGTTTGGGCCGATCTTGCTCCCTCCTACAATGAGCAGTTCTTC. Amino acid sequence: CSARDRVWADLAPSYNEQFF.